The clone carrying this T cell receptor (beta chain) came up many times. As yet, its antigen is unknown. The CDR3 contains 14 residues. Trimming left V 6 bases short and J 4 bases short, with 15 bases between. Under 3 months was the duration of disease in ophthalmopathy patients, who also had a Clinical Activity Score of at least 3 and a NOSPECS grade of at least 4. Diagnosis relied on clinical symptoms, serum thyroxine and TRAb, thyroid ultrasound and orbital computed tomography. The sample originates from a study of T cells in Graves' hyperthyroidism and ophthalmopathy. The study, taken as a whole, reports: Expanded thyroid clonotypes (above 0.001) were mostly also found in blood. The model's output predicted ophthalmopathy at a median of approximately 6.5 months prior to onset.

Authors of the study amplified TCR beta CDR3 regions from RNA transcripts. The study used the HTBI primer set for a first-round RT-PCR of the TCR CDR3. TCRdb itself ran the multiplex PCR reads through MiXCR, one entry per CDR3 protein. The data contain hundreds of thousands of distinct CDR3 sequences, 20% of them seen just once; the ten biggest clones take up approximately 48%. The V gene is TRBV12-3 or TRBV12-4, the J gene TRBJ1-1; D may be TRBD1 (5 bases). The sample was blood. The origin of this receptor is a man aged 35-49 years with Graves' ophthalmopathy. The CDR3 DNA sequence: TGTGCCAGCAGCTCAGGCGCTGGGGGCACTGAAGCTTTCTTT. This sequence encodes CASSSGAGGTEAFF.